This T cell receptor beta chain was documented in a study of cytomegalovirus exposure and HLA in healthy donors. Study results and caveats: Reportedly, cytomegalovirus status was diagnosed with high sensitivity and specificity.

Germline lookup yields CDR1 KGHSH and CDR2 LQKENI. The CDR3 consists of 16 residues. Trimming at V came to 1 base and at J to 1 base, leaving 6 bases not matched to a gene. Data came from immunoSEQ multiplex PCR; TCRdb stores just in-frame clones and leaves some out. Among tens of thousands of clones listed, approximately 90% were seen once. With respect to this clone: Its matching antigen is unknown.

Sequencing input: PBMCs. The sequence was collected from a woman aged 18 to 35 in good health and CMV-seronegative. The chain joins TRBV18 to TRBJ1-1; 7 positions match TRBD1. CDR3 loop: CASSPLAGGTNTEAFF. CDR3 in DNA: TGTGCCAGCTCACCACTTGCAGGGGGGACGAACACTGAAGCTTTCTTT.